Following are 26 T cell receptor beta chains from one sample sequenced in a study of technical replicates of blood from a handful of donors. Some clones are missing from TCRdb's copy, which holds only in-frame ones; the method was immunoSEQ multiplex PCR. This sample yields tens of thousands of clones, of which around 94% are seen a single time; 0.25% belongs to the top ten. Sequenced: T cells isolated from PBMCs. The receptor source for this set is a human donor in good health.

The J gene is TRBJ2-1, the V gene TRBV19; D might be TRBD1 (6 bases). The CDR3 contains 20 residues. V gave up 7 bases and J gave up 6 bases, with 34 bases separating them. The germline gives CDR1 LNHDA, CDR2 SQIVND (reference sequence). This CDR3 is CASTDRMGTLQGLLFNEQFF. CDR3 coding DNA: TGTGCCAGTACCGATCGTATGGGGACCTTGCAGGGGTTGTTATTCAATGAGCAGTTCTTC.

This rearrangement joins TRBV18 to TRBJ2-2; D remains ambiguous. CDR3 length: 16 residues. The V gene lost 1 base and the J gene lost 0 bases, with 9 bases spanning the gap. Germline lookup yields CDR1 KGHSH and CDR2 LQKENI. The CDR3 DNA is TGTGCCAGCTCACCACTTGCAGCGCCGAACACCGGGGAGCTGTTTTTT. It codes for CASSPLAAPNTGELFF.

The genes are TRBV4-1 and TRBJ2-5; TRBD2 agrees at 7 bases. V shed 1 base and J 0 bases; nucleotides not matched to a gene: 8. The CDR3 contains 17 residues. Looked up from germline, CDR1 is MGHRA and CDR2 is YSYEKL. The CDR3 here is CASSQVTGTMDQETQYF. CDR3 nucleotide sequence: TGCGCCAGCAGCCAAGTAACCGGGACTATGGACCAAGAGACCCAGTACTTC.

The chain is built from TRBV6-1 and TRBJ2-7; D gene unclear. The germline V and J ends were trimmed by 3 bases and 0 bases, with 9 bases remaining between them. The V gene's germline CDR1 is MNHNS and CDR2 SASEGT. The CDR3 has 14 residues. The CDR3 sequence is CASSDLYGSYEQYF. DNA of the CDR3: TGTGCCAGCAGTGACCTATACGGCTCCTACGAGCAGTACTTC.

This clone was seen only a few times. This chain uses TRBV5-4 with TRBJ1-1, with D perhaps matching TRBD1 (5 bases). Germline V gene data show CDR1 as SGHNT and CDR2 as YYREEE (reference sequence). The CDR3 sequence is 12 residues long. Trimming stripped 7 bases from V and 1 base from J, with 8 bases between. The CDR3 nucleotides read TGTGCCAGCGCCGACAGGAACACTGAAGCTTTCTTT. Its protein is CASADRNTEAFF.

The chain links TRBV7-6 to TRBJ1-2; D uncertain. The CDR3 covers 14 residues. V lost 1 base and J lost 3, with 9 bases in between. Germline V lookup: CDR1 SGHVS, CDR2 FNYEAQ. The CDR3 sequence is CASSLGGQHYGYTF. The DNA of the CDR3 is TGTGCCAGCAGCTTAGGCGGGCAACACTATGGCTACACCTTC. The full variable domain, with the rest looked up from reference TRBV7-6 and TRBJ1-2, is GAGVSQSPRYKVTKRGQDVALRCDPISGHVSLYWYRQALGQGPEFLTYFNYEAQQDKSGLPNDRFSAERPEGSISTLTIQRTEQRDSAMYRCASSLGGQHYGYTFGSGTRLTVV.

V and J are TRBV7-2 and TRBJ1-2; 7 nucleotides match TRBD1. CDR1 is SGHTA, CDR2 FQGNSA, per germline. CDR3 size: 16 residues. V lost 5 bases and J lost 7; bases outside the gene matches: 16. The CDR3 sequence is CASSPGGIQGSGGYTF. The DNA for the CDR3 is TGTGCCAGCAGCCCAGGGGGTATTCAGGGGTCCGGTGGCTACACCTTC.

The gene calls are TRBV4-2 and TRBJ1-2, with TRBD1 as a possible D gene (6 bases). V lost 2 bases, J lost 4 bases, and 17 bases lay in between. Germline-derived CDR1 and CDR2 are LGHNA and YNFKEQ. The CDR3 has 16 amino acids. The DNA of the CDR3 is TGTGCCAGCAGCCAAACACCGGGACACCATCTCTATGGCTACACCTTC. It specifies CASSQTPGHHLYGYTF.

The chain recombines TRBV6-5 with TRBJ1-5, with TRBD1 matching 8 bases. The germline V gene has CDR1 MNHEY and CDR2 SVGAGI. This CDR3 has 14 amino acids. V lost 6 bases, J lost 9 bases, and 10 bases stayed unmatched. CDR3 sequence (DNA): TGTGCCAGCAGCTATTCGGACAGGGATATGCCCCAGCATTTT. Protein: CASSYSDRDMPQHF.

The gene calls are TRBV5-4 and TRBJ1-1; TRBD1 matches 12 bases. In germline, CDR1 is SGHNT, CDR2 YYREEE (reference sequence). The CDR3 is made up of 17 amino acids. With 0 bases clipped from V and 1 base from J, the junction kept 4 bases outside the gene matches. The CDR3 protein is CASSLGGTGGQNTEAFF. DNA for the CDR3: TGTGCCAGCAGCTTGGGCGGGACAGGGGGCCAGAACACTGAAGCTTTCTTT.

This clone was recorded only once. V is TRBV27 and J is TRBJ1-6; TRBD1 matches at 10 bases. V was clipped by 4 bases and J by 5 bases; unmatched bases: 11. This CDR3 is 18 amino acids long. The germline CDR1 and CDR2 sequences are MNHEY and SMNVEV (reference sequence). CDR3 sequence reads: CASSSPGQGLSDNSPLHF. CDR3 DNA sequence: TGTGCCAGCAGTTCTCCGGGACAGGGGCTTTCTGATAATTCACCCCTCCACTTT.

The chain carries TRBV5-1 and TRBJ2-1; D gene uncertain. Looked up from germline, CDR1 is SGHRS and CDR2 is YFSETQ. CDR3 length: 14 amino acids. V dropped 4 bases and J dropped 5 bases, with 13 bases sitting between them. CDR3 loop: CASSDETADNEQFF. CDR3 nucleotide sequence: TGCGCCAGCAGCGACGAGACGGCGGACAATGAGCAGTTCTTC.

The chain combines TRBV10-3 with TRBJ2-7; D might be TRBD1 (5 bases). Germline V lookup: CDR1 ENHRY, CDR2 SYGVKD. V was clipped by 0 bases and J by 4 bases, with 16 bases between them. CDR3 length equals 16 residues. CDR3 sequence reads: CAISESLVGRVYEQYF. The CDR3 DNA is TGTGCCATCAGTGAGTCGCTTGTGGGCAGGGTGTACGAGCAGTACTTC.

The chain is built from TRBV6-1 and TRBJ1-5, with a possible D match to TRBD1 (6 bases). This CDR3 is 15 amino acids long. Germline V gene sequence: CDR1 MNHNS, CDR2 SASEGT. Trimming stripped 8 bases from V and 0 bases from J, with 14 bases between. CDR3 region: CASGGAVNSNQPQHF. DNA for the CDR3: TGTGCCAGCGGGGGGGCGGTGAATAGCAATCAGCCCCAGCATTTT.

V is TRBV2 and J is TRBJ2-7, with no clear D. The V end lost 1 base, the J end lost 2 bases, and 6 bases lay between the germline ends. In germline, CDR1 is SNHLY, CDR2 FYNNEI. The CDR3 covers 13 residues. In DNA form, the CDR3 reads TGTGCCAGCAGTGAAGGGCCGACCTACGAGCAGTACTTC. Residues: CASSEGPTYEQYF.

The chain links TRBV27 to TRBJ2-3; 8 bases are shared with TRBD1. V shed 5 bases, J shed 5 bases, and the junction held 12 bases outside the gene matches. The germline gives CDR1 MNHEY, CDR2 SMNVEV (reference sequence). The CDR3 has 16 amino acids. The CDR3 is CASSTGQGEGRDTQYF. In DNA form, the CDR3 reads TGTGCCAGCAGTACCGGACAGGGTGAGGGGCGAGATACGCAGTATTTT.

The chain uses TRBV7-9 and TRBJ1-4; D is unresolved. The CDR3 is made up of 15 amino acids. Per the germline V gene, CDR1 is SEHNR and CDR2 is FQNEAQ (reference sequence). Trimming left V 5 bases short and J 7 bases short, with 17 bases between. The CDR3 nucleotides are TGTGCCAGCAGCCCGACGGAGGGCGGTGGTGAAAAACTGTTTTTT. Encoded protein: CASSPTEGGGEKLFF.

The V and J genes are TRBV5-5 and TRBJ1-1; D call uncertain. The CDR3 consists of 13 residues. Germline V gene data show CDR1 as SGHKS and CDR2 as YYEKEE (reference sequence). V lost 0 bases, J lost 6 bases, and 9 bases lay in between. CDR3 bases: TGTGCCAGCAGCTTGGTCGAAACTTCTGAAGCTTTCTTT. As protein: CASSLVETSEAFF.

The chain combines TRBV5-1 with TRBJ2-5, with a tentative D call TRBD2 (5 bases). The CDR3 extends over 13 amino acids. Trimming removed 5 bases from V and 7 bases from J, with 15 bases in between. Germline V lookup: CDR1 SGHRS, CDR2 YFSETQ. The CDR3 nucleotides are TGCGCCAGCAGAATCGACGCAGGAGGGACCCAGTACTTC. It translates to CASRIDAGGTQYF. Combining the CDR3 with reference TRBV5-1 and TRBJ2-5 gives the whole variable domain KAGVTQTPRYLIKTRGQQVTLSCSPISGHRSVSWYQQTPGQGLQFLFEYFSETQRNKGNFPGRFSGRQFSNSRSEMNVSTLELGDSALYLCASRIDAGGTQYFGPGTRLLVL.

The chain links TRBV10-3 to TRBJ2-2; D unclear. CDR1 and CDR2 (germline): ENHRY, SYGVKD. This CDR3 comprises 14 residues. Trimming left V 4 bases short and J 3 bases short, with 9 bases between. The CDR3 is CAISAGVDTGELFF. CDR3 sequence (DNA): TGTGCCATCAGTGCAGGCGTAGACACCGGGGAGCTGTTTTTT.

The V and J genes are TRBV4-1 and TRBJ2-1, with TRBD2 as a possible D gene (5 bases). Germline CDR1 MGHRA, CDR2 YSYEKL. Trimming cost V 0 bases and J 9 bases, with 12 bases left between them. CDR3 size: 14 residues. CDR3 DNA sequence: TGCGCCAGCAGCCAAGAAACTAGTTTTGCTGAGCAGTTCTTC. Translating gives CASSQETSFAEQFF.

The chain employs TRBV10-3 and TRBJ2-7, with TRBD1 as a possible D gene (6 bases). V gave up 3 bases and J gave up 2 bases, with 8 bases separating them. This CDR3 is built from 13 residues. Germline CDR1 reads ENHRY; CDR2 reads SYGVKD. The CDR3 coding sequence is TGTGCCATCAGTGATGACAGGACCTACGAGCAGTACTTC. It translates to CAISDDRTYEQYF.

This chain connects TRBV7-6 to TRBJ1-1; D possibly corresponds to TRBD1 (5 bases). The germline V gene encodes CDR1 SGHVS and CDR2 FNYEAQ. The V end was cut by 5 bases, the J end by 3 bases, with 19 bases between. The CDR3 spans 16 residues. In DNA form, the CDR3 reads TGTGCCAGCAGCCCGCAGACAGCCCCTTTGGACACTGAAGCTTTCTTT. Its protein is CASSPQTAPLDTEAFF.

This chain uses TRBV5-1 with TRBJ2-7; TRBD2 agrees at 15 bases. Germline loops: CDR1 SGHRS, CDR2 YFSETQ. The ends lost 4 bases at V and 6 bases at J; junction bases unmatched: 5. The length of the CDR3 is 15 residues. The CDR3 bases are TGCGCCAGCAGCCCGGGACTAGCGGGAGGTGTCGAGCAGTACTTC. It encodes CASSPGLAGGVEQYF.

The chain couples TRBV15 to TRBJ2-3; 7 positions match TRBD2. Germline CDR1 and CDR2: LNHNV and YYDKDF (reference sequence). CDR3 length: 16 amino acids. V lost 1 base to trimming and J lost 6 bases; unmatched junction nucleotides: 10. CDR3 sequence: CATSRAGAGSSDTQYF. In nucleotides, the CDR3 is TGTGCCACCAGCAGAGCCGGAGCGGGGTCCTCGGATACGCAGTATTTT.

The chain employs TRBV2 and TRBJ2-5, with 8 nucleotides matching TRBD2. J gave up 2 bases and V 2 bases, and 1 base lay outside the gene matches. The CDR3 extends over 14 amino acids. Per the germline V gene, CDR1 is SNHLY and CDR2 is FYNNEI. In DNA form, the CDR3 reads TGTGCCAGCAGTGAATTAGCGGGGCAAGAGACCCAGTACTTC. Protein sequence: CASSELAGQETQYF.